These T cell receptor beta chains were read from a single sample in a study of PD-1 blockade in classical Hodgkin lymphoma. The data were produced by immunoSEQ multiplex PCR, yet TCRdb's version contains in-frame clones alone and is incomplete. The sample holds 25,000 to 35,000 clones, roughly 80% seen once. The sample in question was CD4+ T cells from blood, obtained before the fourth cycle of nivolumab. The receptors here all came from a human donor with classical Hodgkin lymphoma. Both conserved end residues are part of each CDR3. A D gene is named only where the DNA matches it firmly. Not every row has a clone size; where given, it reads once, few, many or a size class.

D gene	clone size	V gene	J gene	CDR3 DNA	CDR3 protein
-	-	TRBV6-5	TRBJ1-2	TGTGCCAGCAGTTACTCGAAGGCAGGGGTGGGTAGAGGCTACACCTTC	CASSYSKAGVGRGYTF
-	-	TRBV5-4	TRBJ1-6	TGTGCCAGCAGCTTGGTAGGTGGGATCAGCTCCTATAATTCACCCCTCCACTTT	CASSLVGGISSYNSPLHF
-	few	TRBV28	TRBJ2-2	TGTGCCAGCACCTCCCTCGGAGGCGGGGTCGGGGAGCTGTTTTTT	CASTSLGGGVGELFF
-	-	TRBV6-6	TRBJ1-2	TGTGCCAGCAGTTACGGGGAAAACTATGGCTACACCTTC	CASSYGENYGYTF
TRBD1	-	TRBV6-6	TRBJ2-7	TGTGCCAGCAGTTACCGGGACAGGATCGAGCAGTACTTC	CASSYRDRIEQYF
-	-	TRBV28	TRBJ2-5	TGTGCCAGCAGGCTGGACCGATGGACAGAGCAAGAGACCCAGTACTTC	CASRLDRWTEQETQYF
-	few	TRBV6-6	TRBJ1-2	TGTGCCAGCATCGTCACCGGAGGGTATGGCTACACCTTC	CASIVTGGYGYTF
-	-	TRBV5-1	TRBJ1-2	TGCGCCAGCTTCGTCGCAGGGCACTATGGCTACACCTTC	CASFVAGHYGYTF
TRBD2	once	TRBV7-2	TRBJ2-2	TGTGCCAGCAGCTTACGTTCTAGCGGGAGGGCCGGGACCGGGGAGCTGTTTTTT	CASSLRSSGRAGTGELFF
-	few	TRBV18	TRBJ1-2	TGTGCCAGCTCACCACCCGGAGGGTTGGGCTACACCTTC	CASSPPGGLGYTF
TRBD1	-	TRBV6-6	TRBJ1-1	TGTGCCAGCAGTTTGACAGGGTATGCGGCTGAAGCTTTCTTT	CASSLTGYAAEAFF
-	once	TRBV12-2	TRBJ2-2	TGTGCAAGTCGCTTAGTGGCTAGCGGGAGGGCCTACACCGGGGAGCTGTTTTTT	CASRLVASGRAYTGELFF
-	-	TRBV10-3	TRBJ2-7	TGTGCCACCTCCCGGGCGTCGCGGGGCGTCTACGAGCAGTACTTC	CATSRASRGVYEQYF
-	-	TRBV25-1	TRBJ1-3	TGTGCCAGCAGTGAGGAGGGGCATGGAAACACCATATATTTT	CASSEEGHGNTIYF
-	-	TRBV5-1	TRBJ2-7	TGCGCCAGCAGCTGGGGCCCAGGCTCCTACGAGCAGTACTTC	CASSWGPGSYEQYF
-	-	TRBV28	TRBJ2-7	TGTGCCAGCAGTTTCATTGCAGGGATCGAGCAGTACTTC	CASSFIAGIEQYF
TRBD1	-	TRBV2	TRBJ1-2	TGTGCCAGCAGTGATGAACAGGGGGCGCCGGGTGGCTACACCTTC	CASSDEQGAPGGYTF
TRBD1	-	TRBV6-1	TRBJ2-7	TGTGCCAGCAGGGCCCCGGGACAGGGTACCTACGAGCAGTACTTC	CASRAPGQGTYEQYF
-	-	TRBV4-1	TRBJ2-1	TGCGCCAGCAGCCAAGGACCCCAGGGCCTTGGACTTCTTAATGAGCAGTTCTTC	CASSQGPQGLGLLNEQFF
TRBD2	-	TRBV4-1	TRBJ2-5	TGCGCCAGCAGCCCCTCCGGGGGGGACATACAAGAGACCCAGTACTTC	CASSPSGGDIQETQYF
TRBD2	few	TRBV5-4	TRBJ2-2	TGTGCCAGCAGCTTGGGTAGCGGGGGAGCCGGGGAGCTGTTTTTT	CASSLGSGGAGELFF
TRBD2	-	TRBV5-1	TRBJ2-1	TGCGCCAGCAGCTTGGATCCAGCGGGGGACGGGGGTGAGCAGTTCTTC	CASSLDPAGDGGEQFF
TRBD1	-	TRBV18	TRBJ2-6	TGTGCCAGCTCACCACAGGCAACCCCAGGGGGCGCTGGGGCCAACGTCCTGACTTTC	CASSPQATPGGAGANVLTF
TRBD1	-	TRBV6-5	TRBJ1-4	TGTGCCAGCAGTGTGGGACAGGGAGGTGAAAAACTGTTTTTT	CASSVGQGGEKLFF
-	once	TRBV27	TRBJ2-7	TGTGCCAGCAGTCCGGGCCCGAGCTCCTACGAGCAGTACTTC	CASSPGPSSYEQYF
-	-	TRBV2	TRBJ1-4	TGTGCCACCCGGCCGGGGCAGCTTGCAACTAATGAAAAACTGTTTTTT	CATRPGQLATNEKLFF
-	-	TRBV19	TRBJ1-1	TGTGCCAGTAGTATGGCGGGGGGGCCGGTCACTGAAGCTTTCTTT	CASSMAGGPVTEAFF
TRBD2	once	TRBV27	TRBJ2-1	TGTGCCAGCAGTTCTGGACTAGCGGGAGTGGAGGAGAGGGACAATGAGCAGTTCTTC	CASSSGLAGVEERDNEQFF
TRBD1	-	TRBV28	TRBJ1-3	TGTGCCAGCAACCCAGGGGGCTCTGGAAACACCATATATTTT	CASNPGGSGNTIYF
-	once	TRBV5-1	TRBJ2-7	TGCGCCAGCAGCTTGCTTCCTTTGAAGCAGGAGTCCGAGCAGTACTTC	CASSLLPLKQESEQYF
-	-	TRBV6-5	TRBJ2-6	TGTGCCAGCAGTCAATCTGGACTAGGGGCCAACGTCCTGACTTTC	CASSQSGLGANVLTF
-	-	TRBV10-2	TRBJ2-1	TGCGCCAGCAGTGCCCAGGCACTAAGCAGTAGGGGCTCCTACAATGAGCAGTTCTTC	CASSAQALSSRGSYNEQFF
-	-	TRBV6-5	TRBJ2-5	TGTGCCACAGCGACCCGGAGCCTTTGGGAGACCCAGTACTTC	CATATRSLWETQYF
TRBD2	-	TRBV19	TRBJ2-1	TGTGCCAGTAGTATAGCCGGACTAGGAACCAATGAGCAGTTCTTC	CASSIAGLGTNEQFF
-	-	TRBV9	TRBJ2-3	TGTGCCAGCAGCGTAGCCTGGATGGATACGCAGTATTTT	CASSVAWMDTQYF
-	-	TRBV2	TRBJ1-2	TGTGCCAGCACCACCCACCCCGGGGGTAGCACCTTC	CASTTHPGGSTF
-	once	TRBV21-1	TRBJ2-7	TGTGCCAGCAGCCCCGGAGACAGGGGAGTCTACGAGCAGTACTTC	CASSPGDRGVYEQYF
TRBD1	few	TRBV7-9	TRBJ2-2	TGTGCCAGCAGCTTAGTTCCCCGGGACAGGGGCACCGGGGAGCTGTTTTTT	CASSLVPRDRGTGELFF
-	-	TRBV13	TRBJ1-3	TGTGCCAGCAGCTTAGAGGGGAGCTCTGGAAACACCATATATTTT	CASSLEGSSGNTIYF
TRBD2	-	TRBV11-1	TRBJ2-7	TGTGCCAGCAGCCGTGGAGCTAGCGGGAGTTACGAGCAGTACTTC	CASSRGASGSYEQYF
TRBD1	-	TRBV7-9	TRBJ1-2	TGTGCCAGCAGCTTAGGGGTGTCAGGGGGATTTGGCTACACCTTC	CASSLGVSGGFGYTF
TRBD1	few	TRBV27	TRBJ1-2	TGTGCCAGCAGTACCCGGACAGGGTTCTATGGCTACACCTTC	CASSTRTGFYGYTF
TRBD1	-	TRBV10-3	TRBJ2-1	TGTGCCATCAGTGAGTCGGGCAGGGGGTCCTACAATGAGCAGTTCTTC	CAISESGRGSYNEQFF
TRBD2	-	TRBV5-1	TRBJ2-1	TGCGCCAGCAGCACGTCTAAACTAGCGGGAGGGGTCAATGAGCAGTTCTTC	CASSTSKLAGGVNEQFF
TRBD2	-	TRBV7-2	TRBJ2-1	TGTGCCAGCCTCTATCGAGCGGGGGGCCCAGGTGAGCAGTTCTTC	CASLYRAGGPGEQFF